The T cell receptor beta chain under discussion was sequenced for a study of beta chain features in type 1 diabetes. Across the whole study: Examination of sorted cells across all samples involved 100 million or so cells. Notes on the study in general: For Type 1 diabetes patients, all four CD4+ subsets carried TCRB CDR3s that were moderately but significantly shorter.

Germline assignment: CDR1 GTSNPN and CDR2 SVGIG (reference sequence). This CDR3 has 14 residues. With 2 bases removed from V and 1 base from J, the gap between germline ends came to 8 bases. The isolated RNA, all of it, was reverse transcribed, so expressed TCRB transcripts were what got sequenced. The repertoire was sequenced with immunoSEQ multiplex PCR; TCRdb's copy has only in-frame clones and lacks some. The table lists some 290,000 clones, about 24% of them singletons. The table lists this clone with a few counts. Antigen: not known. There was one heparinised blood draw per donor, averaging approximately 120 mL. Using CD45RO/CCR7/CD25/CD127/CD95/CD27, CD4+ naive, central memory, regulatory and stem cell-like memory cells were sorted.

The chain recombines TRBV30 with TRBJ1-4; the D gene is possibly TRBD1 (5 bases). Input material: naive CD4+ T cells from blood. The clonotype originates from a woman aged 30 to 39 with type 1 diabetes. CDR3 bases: TGTGCCTGGAGTCGGGGGAGAACTAATGAAAAACTGTTTTTT. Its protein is CAWSRGRTNEKLFF.